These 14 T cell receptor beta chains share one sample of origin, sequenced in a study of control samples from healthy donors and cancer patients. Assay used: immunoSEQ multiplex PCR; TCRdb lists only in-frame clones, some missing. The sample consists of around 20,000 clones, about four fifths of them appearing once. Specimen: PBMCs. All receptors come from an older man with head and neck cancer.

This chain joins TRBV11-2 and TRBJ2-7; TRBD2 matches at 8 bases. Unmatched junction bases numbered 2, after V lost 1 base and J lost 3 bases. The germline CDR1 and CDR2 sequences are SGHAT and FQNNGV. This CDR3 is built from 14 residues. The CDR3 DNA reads TGTGCCAGCAGCTTAGGTAGCGGGGTCTACGAGCAGTACTTC. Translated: CASSLGSGVYEQYF.

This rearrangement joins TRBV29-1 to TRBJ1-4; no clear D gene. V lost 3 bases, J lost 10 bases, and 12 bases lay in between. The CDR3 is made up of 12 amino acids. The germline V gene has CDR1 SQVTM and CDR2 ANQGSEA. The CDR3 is CSVDLGYGKLFF. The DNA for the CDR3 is TGCAGCGTTGATCTGGGGTATGGAAAACTGTTTTTT.

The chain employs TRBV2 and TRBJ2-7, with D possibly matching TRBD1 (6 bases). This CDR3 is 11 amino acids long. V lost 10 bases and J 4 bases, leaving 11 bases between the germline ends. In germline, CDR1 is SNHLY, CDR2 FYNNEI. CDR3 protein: CATDRSYEQYF. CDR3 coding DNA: TGTGCCACAGACAGGTCGTACGAGCAGTACTTC.

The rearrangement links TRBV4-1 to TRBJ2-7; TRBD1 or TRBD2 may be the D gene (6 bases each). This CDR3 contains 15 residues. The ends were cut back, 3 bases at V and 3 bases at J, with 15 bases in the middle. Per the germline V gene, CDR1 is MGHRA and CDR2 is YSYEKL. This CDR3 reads CASSHSGGQDYEQYF. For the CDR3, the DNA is TGCGCCAGCAGCCACTCCGGGGGACAAGACTACGAGCAGTACTTC.

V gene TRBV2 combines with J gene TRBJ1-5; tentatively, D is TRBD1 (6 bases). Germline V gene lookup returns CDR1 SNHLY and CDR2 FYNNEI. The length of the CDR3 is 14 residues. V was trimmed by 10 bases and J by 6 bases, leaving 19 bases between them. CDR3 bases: TGTGCCACCTCGGGAGGGGGAGTGACTCAGCCCCAGCATTTT. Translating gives CATSGGGVTQPQHF.

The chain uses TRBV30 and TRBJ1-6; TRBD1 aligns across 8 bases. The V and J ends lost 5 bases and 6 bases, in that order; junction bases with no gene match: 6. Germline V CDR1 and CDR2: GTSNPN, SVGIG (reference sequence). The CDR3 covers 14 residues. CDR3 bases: TGTGCCTGGGAGACAGGGGTGGGTAATTCACCCCTCCACTTT. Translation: CAWETGVGNSPLHF.

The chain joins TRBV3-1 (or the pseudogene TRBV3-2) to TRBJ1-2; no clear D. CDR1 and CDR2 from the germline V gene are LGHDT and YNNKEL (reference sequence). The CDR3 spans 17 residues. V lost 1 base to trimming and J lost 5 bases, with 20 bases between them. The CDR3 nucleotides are TGTGCCAGCAGCCAAGGCCTTTTGGTCTATGGAGGGTATGGCTACACCTTC. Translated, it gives CASSQGLLVYGGYGYTF.

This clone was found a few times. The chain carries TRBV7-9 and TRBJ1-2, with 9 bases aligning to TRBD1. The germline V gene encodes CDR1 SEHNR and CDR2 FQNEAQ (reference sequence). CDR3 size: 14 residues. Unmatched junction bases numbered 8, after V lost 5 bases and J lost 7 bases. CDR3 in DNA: TGTGCCAGCAGCGCGGGACAGGGACCCCCTGGCTACACCTTC. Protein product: CASSAGQGPPGYTF.

CDR3 DNA sequence: TGTGCCAGCAGCAGGGACAGGGATTACAATGAGCAGTTCTTC. Encoded protein: CASSRDRDYNEQFF. The chain recombines TRBV28 with TRBJ2-1, with TRBD1 matching 9 bases. The V gene end was trimmed by 6 bases and the J gene end by 4 bases; junction bases not matched to a gene: 4. This CDR3 contains 14 residues. CDR1 is MDHEN and CDR2 is SYDVKM in the germline V gene.

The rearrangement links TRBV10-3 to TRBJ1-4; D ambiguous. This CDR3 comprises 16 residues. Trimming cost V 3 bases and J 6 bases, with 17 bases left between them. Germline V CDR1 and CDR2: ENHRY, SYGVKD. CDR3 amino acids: CAISDPDRETYEKLFF. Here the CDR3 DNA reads TGTGCCATCAGTGACCCGGACCGCGAAACCTATGAAAAACTGTTTTTT.

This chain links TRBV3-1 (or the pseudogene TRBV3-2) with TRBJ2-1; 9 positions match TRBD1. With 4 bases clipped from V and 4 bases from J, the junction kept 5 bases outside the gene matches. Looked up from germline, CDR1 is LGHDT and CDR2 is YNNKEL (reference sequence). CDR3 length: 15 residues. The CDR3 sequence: CASSRPGQGYNEQFF. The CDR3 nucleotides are TGTGCCAGCAGCCGCCCGGGACAGGGTTACAATGAGCAGTTCTTC.

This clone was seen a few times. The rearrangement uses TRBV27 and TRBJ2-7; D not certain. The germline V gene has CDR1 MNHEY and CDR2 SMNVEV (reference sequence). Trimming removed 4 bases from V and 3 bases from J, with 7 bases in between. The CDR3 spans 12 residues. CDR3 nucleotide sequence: TGTGCCAGCAGTTCCAACAACTACGAGCAGTACTTC. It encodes CASSSNNYEQYF.

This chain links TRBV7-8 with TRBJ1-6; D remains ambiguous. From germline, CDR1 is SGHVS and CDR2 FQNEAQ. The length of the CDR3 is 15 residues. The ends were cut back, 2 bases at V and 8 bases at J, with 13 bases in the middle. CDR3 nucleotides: TGTGCCAGCAGCTTACAGACACCCCCTCATTCACCCCTCCACTTT. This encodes CASSLQTPPHSPLHF.

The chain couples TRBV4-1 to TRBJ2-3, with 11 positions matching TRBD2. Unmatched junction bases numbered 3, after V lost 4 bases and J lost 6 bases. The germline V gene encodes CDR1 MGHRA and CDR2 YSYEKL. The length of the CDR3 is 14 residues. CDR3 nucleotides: TGCGCCAGCAGCCTAGCGGGGGGGTGGGATACGCAGTATTTT. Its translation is CASSLAGGWDTQYF.